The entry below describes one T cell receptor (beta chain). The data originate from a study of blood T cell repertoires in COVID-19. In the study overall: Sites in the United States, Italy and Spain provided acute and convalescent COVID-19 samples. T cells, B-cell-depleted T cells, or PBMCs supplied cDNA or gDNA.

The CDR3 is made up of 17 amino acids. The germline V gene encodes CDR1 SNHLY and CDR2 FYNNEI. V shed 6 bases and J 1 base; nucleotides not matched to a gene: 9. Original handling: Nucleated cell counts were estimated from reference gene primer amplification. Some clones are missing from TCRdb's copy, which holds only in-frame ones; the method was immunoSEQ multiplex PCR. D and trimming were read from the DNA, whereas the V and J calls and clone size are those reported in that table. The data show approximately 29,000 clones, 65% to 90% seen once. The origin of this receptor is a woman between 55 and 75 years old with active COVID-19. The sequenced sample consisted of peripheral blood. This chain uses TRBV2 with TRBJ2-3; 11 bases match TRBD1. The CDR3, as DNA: TGTGCCAGCAGGGAGAGCTTGGGACAGGGGGGCACAGATACGCAGTATTTT. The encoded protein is CASRESLGQGGTDTQYF.